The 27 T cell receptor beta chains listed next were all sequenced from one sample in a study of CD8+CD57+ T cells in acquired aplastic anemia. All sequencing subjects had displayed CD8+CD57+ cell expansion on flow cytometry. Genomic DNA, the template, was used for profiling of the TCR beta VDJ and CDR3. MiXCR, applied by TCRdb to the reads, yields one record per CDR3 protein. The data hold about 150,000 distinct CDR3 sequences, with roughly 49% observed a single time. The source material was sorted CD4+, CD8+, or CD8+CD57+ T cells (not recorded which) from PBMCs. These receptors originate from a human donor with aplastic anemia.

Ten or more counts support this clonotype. The CDR3 region is CASSPVGATNEKLFF. DNA of the CDR3: TGCGCCAGCAGCCCCGTGGGTGCAACTAATGAAAAACTGTTTTTT. The chain recombines TRBV4-1 with TRBJ1-4; D is uncertain. The length of the CDR3 is 15 residues. V was pared by 4 bases and J by 0 bases, with 9 bases between. Germline V gives CDR1 MGHRA, CDR2 YSYEKL.

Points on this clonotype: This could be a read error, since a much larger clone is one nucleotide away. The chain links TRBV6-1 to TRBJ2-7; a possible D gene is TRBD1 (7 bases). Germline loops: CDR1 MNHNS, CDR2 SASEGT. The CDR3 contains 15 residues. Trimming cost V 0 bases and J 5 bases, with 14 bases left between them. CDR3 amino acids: CASSEAQGGRDEQYF. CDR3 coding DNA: TGTGCCAGCAGTGAAGCGCAGGGGGGCAGAGACGAGCAGTACTTC.

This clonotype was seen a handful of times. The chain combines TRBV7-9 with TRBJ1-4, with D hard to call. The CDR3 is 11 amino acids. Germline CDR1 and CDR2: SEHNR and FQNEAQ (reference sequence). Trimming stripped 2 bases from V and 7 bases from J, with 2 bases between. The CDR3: CASSLSEKLFF. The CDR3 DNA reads TGTGCCAGCAGCTTATCTGAAAAACTGTTTTTT.

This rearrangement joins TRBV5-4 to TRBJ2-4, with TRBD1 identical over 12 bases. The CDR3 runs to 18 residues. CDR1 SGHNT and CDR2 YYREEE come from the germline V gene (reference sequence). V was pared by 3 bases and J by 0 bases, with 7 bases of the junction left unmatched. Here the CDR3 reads CASSSPGQGAGAKNIQYF. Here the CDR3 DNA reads TGTGCCAGCAGCTCCCCGGGACAGGGGGCTGGAGCCAAAAACATTCAGTACTTC. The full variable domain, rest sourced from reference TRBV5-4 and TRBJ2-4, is ETGVTQSPTHLIKTRGQQVTLRCSSQSGHNTVSWYQQALGQGPQFIFQYYREEENGRGNFPPRFSGLQFPNYSSELNVNALELDDSALYLCASSSPGQGAGAKNIQYFGAGTRLSVL.

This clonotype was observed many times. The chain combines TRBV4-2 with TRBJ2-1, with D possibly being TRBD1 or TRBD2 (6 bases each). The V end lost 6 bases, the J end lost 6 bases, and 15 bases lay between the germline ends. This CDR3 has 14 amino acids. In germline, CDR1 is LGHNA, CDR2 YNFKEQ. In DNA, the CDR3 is TGTGCCAGCAGACCATCAGGGGACTCCAATGAGCAGTTCTTC. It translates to CASRPSGDSNEQFF.

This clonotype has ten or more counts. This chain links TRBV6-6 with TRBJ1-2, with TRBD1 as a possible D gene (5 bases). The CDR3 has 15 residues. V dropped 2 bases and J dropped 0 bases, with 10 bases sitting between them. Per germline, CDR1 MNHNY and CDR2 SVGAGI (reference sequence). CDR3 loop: CASSYGTLANYGYTF. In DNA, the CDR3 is TGTGCCAGCAGTTACGGGACTCTAGCTAACTATGGCTACACCTTC.

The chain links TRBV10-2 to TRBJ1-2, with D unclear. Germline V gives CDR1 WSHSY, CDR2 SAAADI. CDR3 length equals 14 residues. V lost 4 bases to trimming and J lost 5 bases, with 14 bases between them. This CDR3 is CASSATPSLYGYTF. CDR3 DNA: TGCGCCAGCAGTGCCACACCCTCATTATATGGCTACACCTTC.

The CDR3 loop reads CASSGDREWSNQPQHF. CDR3 DNA: TGTGCCAGCAGCGGCGACAGGGAATGGAGCAATCAGCCCCAGCATTTT. The chain uses TRBV2 and TRBJ1-5; 7 nucleotides match TRBD1. The CDR3 is 16 residues long. Germline V gene data show CDR1 as SNHLY and CDR2 as FYNNEI. The ends lost 6 bases at V and 1 base at J; junction bases unmatched: 9.

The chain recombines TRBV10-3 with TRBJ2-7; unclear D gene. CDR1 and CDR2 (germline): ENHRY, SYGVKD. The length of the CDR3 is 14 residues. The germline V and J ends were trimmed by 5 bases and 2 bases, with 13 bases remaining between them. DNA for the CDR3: TGTGCCATCAGTCTCCCGGACGCGACCTACGAGCAGTACTTC. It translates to CAISLPDATYEQYF.

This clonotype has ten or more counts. The CDR3 reads CSAPDPTLTDRGGNTEAFF. The CDR3 coding sequence is TGCAGTGCTCCCGACCCCACCCTCACGGACAGGGGAGGCAACACTGAAGCTTTCTTT. This sequence joins TRBV20-1 and TRBJ1-1, with 9 bases matching TRBD1. Germline lookup yields CDR1 DFQATT and CDR2 SNEGSKA (reference sequence). The CDR3 loop spans 19 amino acids. V shed 5 bases and J 2 bases; nucleotides not matched to a gene: 21.

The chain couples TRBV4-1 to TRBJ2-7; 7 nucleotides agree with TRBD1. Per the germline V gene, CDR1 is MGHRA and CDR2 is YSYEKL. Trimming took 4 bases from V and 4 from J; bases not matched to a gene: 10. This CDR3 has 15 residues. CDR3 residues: CASSPNRQGWYEQYF. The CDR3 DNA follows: TGCGCCAGCAGCCCCAACCGACAGGGATGGTACGAGCAGTACTTC.

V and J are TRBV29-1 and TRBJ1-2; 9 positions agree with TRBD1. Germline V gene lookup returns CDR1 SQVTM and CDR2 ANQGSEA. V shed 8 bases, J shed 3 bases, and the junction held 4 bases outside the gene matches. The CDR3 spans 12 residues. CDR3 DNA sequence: TGCAGCACGGGACAGGGCGACTATGGCTACACCTTC. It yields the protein CSTGQGDYGYTF. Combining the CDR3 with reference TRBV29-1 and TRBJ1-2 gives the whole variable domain SAVISQKPSRDICQRGTSLTIQCQVDSQVTMMFWYRQQPGQSLTLIATANQGSEATYESGFVIDKFPISRPNLTFSTLTVSNMSPEDSSIYLCSTGQGDYGYTFGSGTRLTVV.

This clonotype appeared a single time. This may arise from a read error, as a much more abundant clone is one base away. DNA of the CDR3: TGCGCCAGCAACCAAGTTGAGAGCTCCTACAATGAGCAGTTCTTC. As protein: CASNQVESSYNEQFF. The chain combines TRBV4-1 with TRBJ2-1, with unresolved D. The CDR3 is 15 residues long. Looked up from germline, CDR1 is MGHRA and CDR2 is YSYEKL.

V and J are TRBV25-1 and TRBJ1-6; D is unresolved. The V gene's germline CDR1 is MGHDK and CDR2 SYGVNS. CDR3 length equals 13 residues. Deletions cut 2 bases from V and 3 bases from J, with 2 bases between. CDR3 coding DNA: TGTGCCAGCAGTGAACTCTATAATTCACCCCTCCACTTT. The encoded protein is CASSELYNSPLHF.

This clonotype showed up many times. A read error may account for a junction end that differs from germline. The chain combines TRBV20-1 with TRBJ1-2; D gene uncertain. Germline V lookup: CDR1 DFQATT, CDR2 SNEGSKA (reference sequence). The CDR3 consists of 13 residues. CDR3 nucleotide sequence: TGCAGTGGTAGAGGCGGGGTTACCTATGGCTACACCTTC. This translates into CSGRGGVTYGYTF.

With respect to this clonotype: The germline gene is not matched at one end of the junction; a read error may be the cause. The CDR3 reads CASSDPRGDEKLFF. In DNA form, the CDR3 reads TGTGCTAGCAGTGACCCCCGAGGCGATGAAAAACTGTTTTTT. The rearrangement uses TRBV25-1 and TRBJ1-4; D is uncertain. The CDR3 consists of 14 residues. Germline CDR1 reads MGHDK; CDR2 reads SYGVNS.

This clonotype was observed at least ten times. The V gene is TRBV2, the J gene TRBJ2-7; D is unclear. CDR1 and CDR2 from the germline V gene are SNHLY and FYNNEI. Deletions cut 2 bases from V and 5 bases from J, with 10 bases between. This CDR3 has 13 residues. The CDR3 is CASSEMGFNEQYF. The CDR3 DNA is TGTGCCAGCAGTGAAATGGGATTCAACGAGCAGTACTTC.

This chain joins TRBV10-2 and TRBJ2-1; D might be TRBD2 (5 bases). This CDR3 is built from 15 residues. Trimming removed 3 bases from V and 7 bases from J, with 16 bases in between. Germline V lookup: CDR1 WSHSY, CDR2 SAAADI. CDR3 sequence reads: CASSETVASSNEQFF. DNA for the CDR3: TGCGCCAGCAGTGAAACCGTGGCTAGCTCTAATGAGCAGTTCTTC.

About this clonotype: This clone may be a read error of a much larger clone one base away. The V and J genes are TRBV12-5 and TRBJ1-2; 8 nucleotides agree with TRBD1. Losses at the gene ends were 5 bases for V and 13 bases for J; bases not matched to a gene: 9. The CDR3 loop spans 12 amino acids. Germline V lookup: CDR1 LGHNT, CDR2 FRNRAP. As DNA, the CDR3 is TGTGCTAGTGGTATAGGACAGGGTCCCTGCACCTTC. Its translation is CASGIGQGPCTF.

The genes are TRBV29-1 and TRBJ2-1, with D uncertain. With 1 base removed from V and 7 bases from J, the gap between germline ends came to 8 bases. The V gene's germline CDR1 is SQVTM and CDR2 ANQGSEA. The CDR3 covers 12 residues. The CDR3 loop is CSVEVRRNEQFF. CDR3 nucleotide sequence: TGCAGCGTTGAAGTACGTCGGAATGAGCAGTTCTTC.

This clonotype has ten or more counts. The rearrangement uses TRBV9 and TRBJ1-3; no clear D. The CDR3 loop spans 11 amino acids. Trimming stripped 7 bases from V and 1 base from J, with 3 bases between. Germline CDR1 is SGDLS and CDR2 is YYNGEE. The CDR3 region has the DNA TGTGCCAGCCGGTCTGGAAACACCATATATTTT. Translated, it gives CASRSGNTIYF.

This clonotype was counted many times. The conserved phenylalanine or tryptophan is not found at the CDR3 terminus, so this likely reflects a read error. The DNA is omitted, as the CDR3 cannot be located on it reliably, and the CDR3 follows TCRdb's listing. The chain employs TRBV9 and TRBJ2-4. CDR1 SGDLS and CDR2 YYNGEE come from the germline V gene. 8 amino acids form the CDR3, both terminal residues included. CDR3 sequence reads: CASSVVGV.

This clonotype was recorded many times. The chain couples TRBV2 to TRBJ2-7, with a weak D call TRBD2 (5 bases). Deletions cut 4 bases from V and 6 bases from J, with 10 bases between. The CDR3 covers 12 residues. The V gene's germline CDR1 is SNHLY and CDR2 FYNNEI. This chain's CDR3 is CASSARTPEQYF. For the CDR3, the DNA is TGTGCCAGCAGTGCTCGGACTCCCGAGCAGTACTTC.

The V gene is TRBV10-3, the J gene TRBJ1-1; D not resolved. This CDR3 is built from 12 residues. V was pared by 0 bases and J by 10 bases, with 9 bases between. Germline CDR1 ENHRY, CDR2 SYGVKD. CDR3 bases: TGTGCCATCAGTGAGTCCACCACGGTAGCTTTCTTT. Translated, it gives CAISESTTVAFF.

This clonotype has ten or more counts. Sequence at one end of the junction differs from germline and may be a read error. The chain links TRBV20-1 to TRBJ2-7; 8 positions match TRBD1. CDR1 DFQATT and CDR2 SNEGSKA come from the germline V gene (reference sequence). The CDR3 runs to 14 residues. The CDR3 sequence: CSARGRGLSYEQCF. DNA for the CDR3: TGCAGTGCTAGGGGCAGGGGGCTGTCCTACGAGCAGTGCTTC.

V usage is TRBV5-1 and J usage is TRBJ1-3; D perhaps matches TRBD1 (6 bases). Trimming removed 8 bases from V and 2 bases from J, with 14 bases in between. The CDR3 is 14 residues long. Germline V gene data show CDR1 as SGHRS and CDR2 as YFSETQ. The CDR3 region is CASHQGLAGNTIYF. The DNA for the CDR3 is TGCGCCAGTCACCAGGGGCTCGCTGGAAACACCATATATTTT. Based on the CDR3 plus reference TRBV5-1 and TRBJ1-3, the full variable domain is KAGVTQTPRYLIKTRGQQVTLSCSPISGHRSVSWYQQTPGQGLQFLFEYFSETQRNKGNFPGRFSGRQFSNSRSEMNVSTLELGDSALYLCASHQGLAGNTIYFGEGSWLTVV.

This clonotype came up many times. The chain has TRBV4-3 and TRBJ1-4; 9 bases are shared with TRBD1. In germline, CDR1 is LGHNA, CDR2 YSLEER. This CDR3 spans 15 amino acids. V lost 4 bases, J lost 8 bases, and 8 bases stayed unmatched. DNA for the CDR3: TGCGCCAGCAGCCCAACCGGGACAGGGCACGAAAAACTGTTTTTT. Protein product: CASSPTGTGHEKLFF.